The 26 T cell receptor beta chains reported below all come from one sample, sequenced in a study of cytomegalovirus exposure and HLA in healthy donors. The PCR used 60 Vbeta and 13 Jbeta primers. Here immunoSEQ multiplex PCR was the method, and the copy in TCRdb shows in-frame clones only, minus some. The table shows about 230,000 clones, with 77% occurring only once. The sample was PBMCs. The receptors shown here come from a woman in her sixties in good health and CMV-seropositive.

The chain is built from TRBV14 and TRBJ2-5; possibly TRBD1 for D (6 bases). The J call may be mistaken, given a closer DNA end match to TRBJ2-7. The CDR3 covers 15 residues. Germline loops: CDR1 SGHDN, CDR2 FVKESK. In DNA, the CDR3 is TGTGCCAGCAGCCAATTCCAGGGGTTCCACTACGAGCAGTACTTC. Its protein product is CASSQFQGFHYEQYF.

Here the CDR3 reads CAWSHSRETQYF. The CDR3 nucleotides read TGTGCCTGGAGTCACAGCCGAGAGACCCAGTACTTC. This chain joins TRBV30 and TRBJ2-5; D is undetermined. V dropped 2 bases and J dropped 4 bases, with 8 bases sitting between them. This CDR3 is built from 12 residues. Germline loops: CDR1 GTSNPN, CDR2 SVGIG (reference sequence).

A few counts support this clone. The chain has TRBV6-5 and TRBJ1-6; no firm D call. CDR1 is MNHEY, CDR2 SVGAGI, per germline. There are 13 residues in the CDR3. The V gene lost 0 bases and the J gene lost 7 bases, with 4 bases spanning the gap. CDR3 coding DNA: TGTGCCAGCAGTTACTCCGGGAATTCACCCCTCCACTTT. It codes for CASSYSGNSPLHF.

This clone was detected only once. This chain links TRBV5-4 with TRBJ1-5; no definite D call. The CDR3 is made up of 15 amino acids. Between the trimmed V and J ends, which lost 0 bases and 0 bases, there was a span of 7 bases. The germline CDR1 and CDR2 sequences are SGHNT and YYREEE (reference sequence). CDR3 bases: TGTGCCAGCAGCTTGGGTGGGCATAGCAATCAGCCCCAGCATTTT. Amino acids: CASSLGGHSNQPQHF. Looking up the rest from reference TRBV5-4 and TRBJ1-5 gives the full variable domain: ETGVTQSPTHLIKTRGQQVTLRCSSQSGHNTVSWYQQALGQGPQFIFQYYREEENGRGNFPPRFSGLQFPNYSSELNVNALELDDSALYLCASSLGGHSNQPQHFGDGTRLSIL.

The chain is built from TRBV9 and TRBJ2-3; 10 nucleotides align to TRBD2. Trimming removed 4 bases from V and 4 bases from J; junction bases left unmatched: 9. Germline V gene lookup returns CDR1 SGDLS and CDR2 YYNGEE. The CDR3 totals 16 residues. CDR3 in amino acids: CASSFLPAGGSDTQYF. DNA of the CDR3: TGTGCCAGCAGCTTCTTACCAGCGGGGGGGTCAGATACGCAGTATTTT.

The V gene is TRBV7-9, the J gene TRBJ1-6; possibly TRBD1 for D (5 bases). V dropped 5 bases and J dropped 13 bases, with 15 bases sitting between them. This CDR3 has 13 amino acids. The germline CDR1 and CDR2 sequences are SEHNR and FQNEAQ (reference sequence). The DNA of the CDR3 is TGTGCCAGCAGCGATCTAGACCAGGGCCCCCTCCACTTT. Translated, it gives CASSDLDQGPLHF.

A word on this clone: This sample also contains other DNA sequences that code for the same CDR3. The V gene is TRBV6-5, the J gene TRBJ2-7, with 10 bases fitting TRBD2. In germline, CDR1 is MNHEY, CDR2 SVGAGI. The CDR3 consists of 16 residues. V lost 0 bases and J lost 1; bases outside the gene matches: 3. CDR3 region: CASSYSVAGGSYEQYF. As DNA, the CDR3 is TGTGCCAGCAGTTACTCTGTAGCGGGGGGTTCCTACGAGCAGTACTTC.

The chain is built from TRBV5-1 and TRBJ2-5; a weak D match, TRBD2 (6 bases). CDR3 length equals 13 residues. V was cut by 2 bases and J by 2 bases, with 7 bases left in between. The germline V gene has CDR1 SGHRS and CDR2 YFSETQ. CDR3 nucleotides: TGCGCCAGCAGCTTCGGGGGACAAGAGACCCAGTACTTC. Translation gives CASSFGGQETQYF.

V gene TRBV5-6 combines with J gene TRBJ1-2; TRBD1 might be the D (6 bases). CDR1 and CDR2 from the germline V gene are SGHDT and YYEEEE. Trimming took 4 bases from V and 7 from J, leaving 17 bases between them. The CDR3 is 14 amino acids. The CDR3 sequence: CASSPPTGFGGYTF. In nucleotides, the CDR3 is TGTGCCAGCAGCCCCCCAACAGGGTTCGGTGGCTACACCTTC.

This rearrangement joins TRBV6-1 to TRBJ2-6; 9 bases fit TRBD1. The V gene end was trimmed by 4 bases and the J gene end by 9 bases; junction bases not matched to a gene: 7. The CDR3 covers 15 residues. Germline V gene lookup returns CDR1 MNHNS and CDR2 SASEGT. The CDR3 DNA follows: TGTGCCAGCAGTGGAGGGACAGGGAGAATCAACGTCCTGACTTTC. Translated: CASSGGTGRINVLTF.

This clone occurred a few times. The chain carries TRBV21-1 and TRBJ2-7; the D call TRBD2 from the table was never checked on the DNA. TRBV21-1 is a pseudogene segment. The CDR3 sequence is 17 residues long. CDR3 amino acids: CASSKRLCSGEQHEQYF. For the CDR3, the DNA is TGTGCCAGCAGCAAAAGGCTCTGTTCGGGGGAGCAGCACGAGCAGTACTTC.

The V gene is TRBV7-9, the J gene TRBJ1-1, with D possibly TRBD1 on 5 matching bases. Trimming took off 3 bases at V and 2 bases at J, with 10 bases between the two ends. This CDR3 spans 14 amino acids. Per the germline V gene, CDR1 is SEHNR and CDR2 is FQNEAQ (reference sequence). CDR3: CASSLTTGNTEAFF. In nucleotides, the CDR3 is TGTGCCAGCAGCTTGACAACAGGTAACACTGAAGCTTTCTTT.

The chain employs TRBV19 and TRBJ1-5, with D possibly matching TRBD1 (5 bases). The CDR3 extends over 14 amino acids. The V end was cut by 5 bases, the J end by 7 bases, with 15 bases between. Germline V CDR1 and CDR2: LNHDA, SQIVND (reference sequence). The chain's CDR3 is CASSSPGGKQPQHF. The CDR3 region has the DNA TGTGCCAGTAGTTCTCCCGGGGGTAAACAGCCCCAGCATTTT.

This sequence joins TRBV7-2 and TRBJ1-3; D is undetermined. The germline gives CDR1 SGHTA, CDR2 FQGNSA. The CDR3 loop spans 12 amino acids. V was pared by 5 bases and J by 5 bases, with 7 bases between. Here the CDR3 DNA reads TGTGCCAGCAGCCAGACAAGAAACACCATATATTTT. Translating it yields CASSQTRNTIYF.

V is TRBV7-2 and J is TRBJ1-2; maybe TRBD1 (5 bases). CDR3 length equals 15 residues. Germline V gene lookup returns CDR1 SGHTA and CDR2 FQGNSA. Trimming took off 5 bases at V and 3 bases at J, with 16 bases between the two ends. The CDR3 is CASSQQAGWDYGYTF. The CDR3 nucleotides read TGTGCCAGCAGCCAACAGGCAGGGTGGGACTATGGCTACACCTTC.

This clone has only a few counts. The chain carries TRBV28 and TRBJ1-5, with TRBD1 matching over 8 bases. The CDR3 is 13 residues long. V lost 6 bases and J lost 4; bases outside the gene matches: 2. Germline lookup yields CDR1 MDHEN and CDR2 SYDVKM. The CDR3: CASRQGGNQPQHF. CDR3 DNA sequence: TGTGCCAGCAGACAGGGGGGGAATCAGCCCCAGCATTTT.

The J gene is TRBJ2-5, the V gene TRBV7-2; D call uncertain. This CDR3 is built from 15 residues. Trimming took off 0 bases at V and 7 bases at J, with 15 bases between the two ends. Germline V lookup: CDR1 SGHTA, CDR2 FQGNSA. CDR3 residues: CASSLAVEHYRTQYF. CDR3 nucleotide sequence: TGTGCCAGCAGCTTAGCGGTCGAACACTATAGGACCCAGTACTTC. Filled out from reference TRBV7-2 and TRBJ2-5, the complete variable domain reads GAGVSQSPSNKVTEKGKDVELRCDPISGHTALYWYRQSLGQGLEFLIYFQGNSAPDKSGLPSDRFSAERTGGSVSTLTIQRTQQEDSAVYLCASSLAVEHYRTQYFGPGTRLLVL.

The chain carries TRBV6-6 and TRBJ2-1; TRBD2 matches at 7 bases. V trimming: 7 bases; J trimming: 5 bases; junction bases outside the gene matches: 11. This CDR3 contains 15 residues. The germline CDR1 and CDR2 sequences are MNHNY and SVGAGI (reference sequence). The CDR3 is CASTNPAGTDNEQFF. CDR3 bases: TGTGCCAGCACCAACCCAGCGGGAACCGACAATGAGCAGTTCTTC.

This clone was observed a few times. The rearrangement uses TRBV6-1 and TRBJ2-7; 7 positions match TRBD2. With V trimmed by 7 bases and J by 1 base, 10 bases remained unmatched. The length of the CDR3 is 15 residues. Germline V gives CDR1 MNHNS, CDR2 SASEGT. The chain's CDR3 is CASTPSYGGSYEQYF. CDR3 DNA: TGTGCCAGCACCCCAAGCTACGGGGGGTCCTACGAGCAGTACTTC.

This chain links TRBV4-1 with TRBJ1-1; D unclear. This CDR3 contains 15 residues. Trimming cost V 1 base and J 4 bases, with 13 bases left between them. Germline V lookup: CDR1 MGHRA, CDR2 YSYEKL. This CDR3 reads CASSQAARRSTEAFF. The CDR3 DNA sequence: TGCGCCAGCAGCCAAGCGGCCAGGAGGAGCACTGAAGCTTTCTTT.

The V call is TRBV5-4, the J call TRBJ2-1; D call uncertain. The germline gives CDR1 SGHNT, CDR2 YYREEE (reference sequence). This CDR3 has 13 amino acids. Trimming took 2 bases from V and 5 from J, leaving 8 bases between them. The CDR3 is CASSFHRDNEQFF. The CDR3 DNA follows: TGTGCCAGCAGCTTTCACAGAGACAATGAGCAGTTCTTC.

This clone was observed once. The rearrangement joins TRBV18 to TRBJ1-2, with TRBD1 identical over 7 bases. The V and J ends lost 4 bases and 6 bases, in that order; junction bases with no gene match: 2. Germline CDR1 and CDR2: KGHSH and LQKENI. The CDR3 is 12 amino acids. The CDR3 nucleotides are TGTGCCAGCTCACGGGACAGAGATGGCTACACCTTC. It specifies CASSRDRDGYTF.

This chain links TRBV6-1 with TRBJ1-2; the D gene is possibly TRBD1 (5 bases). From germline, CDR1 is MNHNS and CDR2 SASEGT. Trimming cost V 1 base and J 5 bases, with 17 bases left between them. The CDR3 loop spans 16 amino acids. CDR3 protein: CASSEGQAGNGYGYTF. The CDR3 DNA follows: TGTGCCAGCAGTGAAGGGCAGGCAGGGAACGGGTATGGCTACACCTTC.

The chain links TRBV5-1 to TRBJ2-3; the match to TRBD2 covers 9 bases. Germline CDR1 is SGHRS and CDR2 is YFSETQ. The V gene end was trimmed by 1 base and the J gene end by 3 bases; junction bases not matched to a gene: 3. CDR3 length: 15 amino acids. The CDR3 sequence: CASSLNSGRTDTQYF. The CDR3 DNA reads TGCGCCAGCAGCTTGAATAGCGGGAGAACAGATACGCAGTATTTT.

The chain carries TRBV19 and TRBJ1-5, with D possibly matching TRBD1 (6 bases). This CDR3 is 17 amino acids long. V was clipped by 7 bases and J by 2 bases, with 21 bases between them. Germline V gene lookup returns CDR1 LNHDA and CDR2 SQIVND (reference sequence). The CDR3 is CASKEFGRRGGNQPQHF. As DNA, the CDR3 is TGTGCCAGTAAAGAATTTGGTCGCAGGGGTGGCAATCAGCCCCAGCATTTT.

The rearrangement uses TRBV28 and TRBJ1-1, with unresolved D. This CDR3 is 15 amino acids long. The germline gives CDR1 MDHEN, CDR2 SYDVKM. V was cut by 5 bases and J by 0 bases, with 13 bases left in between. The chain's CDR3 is CASSTPTTMNTEAFF. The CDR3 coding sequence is TGTGCCAGCAGTACCCCGACAACCATGAACACTGAAGCTTTCTTT.